This T cell receptor beta chain appears in the sequencing data of a study of brain T cells in children with intractable seizures. The germline CDR1 and CDR2 sequences are KGHDR and SFDVKD. The ends were cut back, 7 bases at V and 0 bases at J, with 9 bases in the middle. The length of the CDR3 is 14 residues. The sequenced cases were selected for having the highest brain T cell transcript signatures. Pre-surgery treatment included at least one anti-epileptic drug. General observations from the study: Absence of clones before surgery may stem from lower sequencing depth. Viral specificity was inferred only from CDR3 similarity; HCMV serostatus was unknown.

Clones were sequenced by immunoSEQ multiplex PCR, and TCRdb holds only the in-frame ones, with some missing. The data hold tens of thousands of clones, with approximately 94% observed a single time. As for this clone: Its antigen is unknown.

The chain recombines TRBV24-1 with TRBJ1-5; D is uncertain. The TCR sequence derives from a boy less than two years old with tuberous sclerosis and intractable seizures. The sequences come from peripheral blood, collected at surgery. The CDR3 region has the DNA TGTGCCACCAGCCCCGGGTATAGCAATCAGCCCCAGCATTTT. Translated: CATSPGYSNQPQHF.